A selection of T cell receptor beta chains follows, all from one sample in a study of human T cells and chemical hapten exposure. From the RACE reads, TCRdb called clonotypes with MiXCR, one entry per CDR3 protein. The profile shows roughly 180,000 distinct CDR3 sequences, around 20% of them singletons. This specimen consisted of whole blood, obtained in connection with sensitization to the hapten diphenylcyclopropenone (DPC). The receptor set was obtained from a woman between 45 and 65 years old with alopecia areata. Some clones in this sample may be carry-over from other donors' samples. The CDR3 runs from the conserved cysteine through the conserved F or W. The order of the fields is J gene, D gene, V gene, clone size, CDR3 protein, CDR3 DNA. D genes are given only for firm matches. Clone sizes are given selectively: once, few, many, or a class where the clone is expanded.

TRBJ2-7,NA,TRBV27,NA,CASSRRDSRKYF,TGTGCCAGCAGTCGCCGGGACTCCCGGAAGTACTTC
TRBJ2-1,TRBD2,TRBV7-9,few,CASSSKPGLADNEQFF,TGTGCCAGCAGCTCAAAGCCCGGACTAGCGGACAATGAGCAGTTCTTC
TRBJ1-1,NA,TRBV27,NA,CASSLNRVTEAFF,TGTGCCAGCAGTTTAAACAGGGTGACTGAAGCTTTCTTT
TRBJ2-5,TRBD2,TRBV10-3,few,CAISGSGTNQETQYF,TGTGCCATCAGTGGATCCGGGACTAACCAAGAGACCCAGTACTTC
TRBJ1-2,NA,TRBV10-3,few,CASRDTSNYGYTF,TGTGCCAGCCGGGACACTTCTAACTATGGCTACACCTTC
TRBJ2-5,NA,TRBV10-3,NA,CALRTAQETQYF,TGTGCCTTGAGGACAGCCCAAGAGACCCAGTACTTC
TRBJ2-1,NA,TRBV5-1,few,CASSLAQVGNEQFF,TGCGCCAGCAGCTTGGCTCAGGTGGGCAATGAGCAGTTCTTC
TRBJ2-2,NA,TRBV29-1,few,CSARNRVLNTGELFF,TGCAGCGCCCGAAACCGGGTCCTGAACACCGGGGAGCTGTTTTTT
TRBJ1-2,NA,TRBV29-1,NA,CSAPELADPSGYTF,TGCAGCGCTCCAGAGTTAGCAGATCCGTCCGGCTACACCTTC
TRBJ1-2,TRBD1,TRBV29-1,NA,CSVEGQGASYGYTF,TGCAGCGTTGAGGGACAGGGGGCTAGCTATGGCTACACCTTC
TRBJ1-2,NA,TRBV3-1,few,CASSQGGLANYGYTF,TGTGCCAGCAGCCAAGGTGGGCTAGCTAACTATGGCTACACCTTC
TRBJ2-7,TRBD1,TRBV28,NA,CASSLHEDRVLYEQYF,TGTGCCAGCAGTCTCCATGAGGACAGGGTACTCTACGAGCAGTACTTC
TRBJ2-5,NA,TRBV10-2,few,CASSGGVQETQYF,TGCGCCAGCAGTGGGGGGGTCCAAGAGACCCAGTACTTC
TRBJ2-5,NA,TRBV2,few,CASSKGWARGQETQYF,TGTGCCAGCAGTAAAGGGTGGGCCAGGGGTCAAGAGACCCAGTACTTC
TRBJ1-6,TRBD1,TRBV19,few,CASSPPDRRSPLHF,TGTGCCAGTAGTCCGCCGGACAGGAGATCACCCCTCCACTTT
TRBJ2-1,TRBD2,TRBV5-1,NA,CASSLEDRAGWGDEQFF,TGCGCCAGCAGCTTGGAGGACCGAGCGGGGTGGGGCGATGAGCAGTTCTTC
TRBJ2-4,TRBD2,TRBV20-1,NA,CSAVGLAAPEPKNIQYF,TGCAGTGCCGTCGGACTAGCGGCCCCGGAACCCAAAAACATTCAGTACTTC
TRBJ1-6,NA,TRBV20-1,NA,CSARQGLVPLHF,TGCAGTGCTAGACAGGGTTTGGTACCCCTCCACTTT
TRBJ2-5,NA,TRBV20-1,many,CSARTHQETQYF,TGCAGTGCTAGGACTCACCAAGAGACCCAGTACTTC
TRBJ2-2,NA,TRBV9,NA,CASSLTLGQRELFF,TGTGCCAGCAGCCTCACCCTAGGGCAAAGGGAGCTGTTTTTT
TRBJ2-3,TRBD2,TRBV11-1,few,CASSSRDYTDTQYF,TGTGCCAGCAGCTCGCGGGACTACACAGATACGCAGTATTTT
TRBJ2-5,NA,TRBV25-1,few,CASSEQGRETQYF,TGTGCCAGCAGTGAACAGGGGAGAGAGACCCAGTACTTC
TRBJ1-1,NA,TRBV29-1,few,CSGLSTTEAFF,TGCAGCGGACTCTCGACCACTGAAGCTTTCTTT
TRBJ2-2,TRBD2,TRBV6-1,many,CASRLGLAGAWTGELFF,TGTGCCAGCAGGTTGGGACTAGCGGGAGCCTGGACCGGGGAGCTGTTTTTT
TRBJ2-7,NA,TRBV7-9,few,CASSSQDNSYEQYF,TGTGCCAGCAGCTCCCAGGACAACTCCTACGAGCAGTACTTC
TRBJ1-3,TRBD1,TRBV7-2,few,CASSFTLQGAGNTIYF,TGTGCCAGCAGCTTTACTCTACAGGGGGCTGGAAACACCATATATTTT
TRBJ2-5,TRBD2,TRBV11-3,few,CASSSGTSGRAGETQYF,TGTGCCAGCAGCTCCGGGACTAGCGGAAGGGCAGGAGAGACCCAGTACTTC
TRBJ2-1,TRBD2,TRBV6-5,NA,CASRPFVGLLNNEQFF,TGTGCCAGCAGGCCCTTTGTGGGACTACTTAACAATGAGCAGTTCTTC
TRBJ1-5,NA,TRBV20-1,few,CSADETVGQPQHF,TGCAGTGCTGACGAGACGGTGGGGCAGCCCCAGCATTTT
TRBJ1-6,NA,TRBV6-5,NA,CASSSGQTNSPLHF,TGTGCCAGCAGTTCGGGACAAACCAATTCACCCCTCCACTTT
TRBJ1-5,NA,TRBV19,NA,CASSGVNQPQHF,TGTGCCAGTAGTGGGGTTAATCAGCCCCAGCATTTT
TRBJ2-7,TRBD2,TRBV5-1,few,CASSQAGGRLYEQYF,TGCGCCAGCAGCCAGGCGGGCGGGAGGTTATACGAGCAGTACTTC
TRBJ2-2,NA,TRBV19,NA,CASSPRDPFFTGELFF,TGTGCCAGTAGTCCCCGGGACCCATTTTTCACCGGGGAGCTGTTTTTT
TRBJ2-4,TRBD1,TRBV20-1,NA,CSAPDRVDKNIQYF,TGCAGTGCTCCGGACAGGGTCGACAAAAACATTCAGTACTTC
TRBJ1-1,NA,TRBV3-1,NA,CASSQVAHLEAFF,TGTGCCAGCAGCCAAGTTGCCCATTTAGAAGCTTTCTTT
TRBJ2-7,NA,TRBV6-5,few,CASSYTLVAYEQYF,TGTGCCAGCAGTTACACTCTAGTTGCCTACGAGCAGTACTTC
TRBJ2-1,NA,TRBV4-2,NA,CASSQHSVEQFF,TGTGCCAGCAGCCAGCATTCGGTTGAGCAGTTCTTC
TRBJ2-7,NA,TRBV4-1,NA,CASSQDPPVEGLYEQYF,TGCGCCAGCAGCCAAGATCCGCCAGTGGAGGGCCTCTACGAGCAGTACTTC
TRBJ2-2,NA,TRBV29-1,few,CSVLGPSRELFF,TGCAGCGTTCTCGGACCATCCAGGGAGCTGTTTTTT
TRBJ1-1,NA,TRBV12-3/TRBV12-4,few,CASSRTERKAFF,TGTGCCAGCAGTCGGACCGAACGAAAAGCTTTCTTT
TRBJ1-4,NA,TRBV20-1,few,CSARQLATNEKLFF,TGCAGTGCTAGACAGCTTGCAACTAATGAAAAACTGTTTTTT